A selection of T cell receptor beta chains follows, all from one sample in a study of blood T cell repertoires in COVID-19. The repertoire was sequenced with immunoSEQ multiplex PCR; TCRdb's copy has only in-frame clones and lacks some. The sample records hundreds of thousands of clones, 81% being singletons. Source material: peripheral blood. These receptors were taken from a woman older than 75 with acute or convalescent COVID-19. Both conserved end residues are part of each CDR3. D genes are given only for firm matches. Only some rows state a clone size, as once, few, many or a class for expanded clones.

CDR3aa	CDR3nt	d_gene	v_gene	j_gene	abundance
CSSRTGAGELFF	TGCAGCTCCCGGACAGGAGCCGGGGAGCTGTTTTTT	TRBD1	TRBV29-1	TRBJ2-2	NA
CASRERGGTDTQYF	TGTGCCAGCAGGGAGCGGGGGGGGACAGATACGCAGTATTTT	TRBD2	TRBV2	TRBJ2-3	NA
CASSLEGGAYNEQFF	TGTGCCAGCAGCTTGGAGGGCGGTGCCTACAATGAGCAGTTCTTC	NA	TRBV7-8	TRBJ2-1	NA
CAWRRTGGIRTRNTEAFF	TGTGCCTGGAGGAGGACAGGGGGTATTAGGACCCGGAACACTGAAGCTTTCTTT	TRBD1	TRBV30	TRBJ1-1	NA
CATNMGTATEQYF	TGCGCCACCAACATGGGGACAGCAACTGAACAGTACTTC	TRBD1	TRBV5-1	TRBJ2-5	NA
CASSLWLDLGTDTQYF	TGTGCCAGCAGCTTATGGCTAGACCTCGGCACAGATACGCAGTATTTT	NA	TRBV7-9	TRBJ2-3	NA
CASSPLAYEDEQYF	TGTGCCAGCAGTCCCCTAGCATATGAGGACGAGCAGTACTTC	NA	TRBV2	TRBJ2-7	NA
CASSRTGGNQPQHF	TGTGCCAGCAGCAGGACAGGGGGCAATCAGCCCCAGCATTTT	TRBD1	TRBV27	TRBJ1-5	few
CASSKTGGVNYGYTF	TGTGCCAGCAGTAAAACAGGGGGCGTTAACTATGGCTACACCTTC	TRBD1	TRBV7-9	TRBJ1-2	few
CASSSGGLGTDTQYF	TGTGCCAGCAGTTCCGGGGGACTTGGCACAGATACGCAGTATTTT	NA	TRBV28	TRBJ2-3	NA
CASSLFAGGSYEQYF	TGTGCCAGCAGCTTATTCGCAGGGGGGTCCTACGAGCAGTACTTC	NA	TRBV7-6	TRBJ2-7	NA
CAWSGTGYELFF	TGTGCCTGGAGTGGGACAGGGTATGAGCTGTTTTTT	TRBD1	TRBV30	TRBJ2-2	NA
CASTPRQSNEQYF	TGTGCCAGTACCCCCCGACAGTCCAACGAGCAGTACTTC	NA	TRBV19	TRBJ2-7	NA
CASSEARRVGYGYTF	TGTGCCAGCAGTGAAGCTCGCAGGGTAGGGTATGGCTACACCTTC	NA	TRBV6-1	TRBJ1-2	NA
CASSFYPCTDTQYF	NA	NA	TRBV12-1	TRBJ2-3	NA
CASSNRENEQFF	TGCGCCAGCAGCAACAGGGAGAATGAGCAGTTCTTC	NA	TRBV5-1	TRBJ2-1	NA
CSASRDRGPYNEQFF	TGCAGTGCTAGTCGGGACAGGGGGCCCTACAATGAGCAGTTCTTC	TRBD1	TRBV20-1	TRBJ2-1	NA
CSASRQPQHF	TGCAGTGCTAGTCGTCAGCCCCAGCATTTT	NA	TRBV20-1	TRBJ1-5	many
CASSIGLAGAPQETQYF	TGTGCCAGTAGTATAGGACTAGCGGGGGCCCCACAAGAGACCCAGTACTTC	TRBD2	TRBV19	TRBJ2-5	NA
CASSLVTSGWNEQFF	TGTGCCAGCAGCTTAGTGACTAGCGGATGGAATGAGCAGTTCTTC	TRBD2	TRBV11-2	TRBJ2-1	once
CATSRGMGGGEQFF	TGTGCCACCAGCAGAGGCATGGGGGGAGGTGAGCAGTTCTTC	NA	TRBV15	TRBJ2-1	NA
CASSLMGANSNQPQHF	TGTGCCAGCAGTTTAATGGGGGCAAATAGCAATCAGCCCCAGCATTTT	NA	TRBV27	TRBJ1-5	NA
CAWGAPNRGNYGYTF	TGTGCCTGGGGAGCCCCTAACAGGGGAAACTATGGCTACACCTTC	TRBD1	TRBV30	TRBJ1-2	NA
CASSGLAGGPPYEQYF	TGTGCCAGCAGCGGACTCGCGGGGGGGCCTCCCTACGAGCAGTACTTC	TRBD2	TRBV3-1/TRBV3-2	TRBJ2-7	NA
CASSLVWTGNEQFF	TGCGCCAGCAGCTTGGTTTGGACAGGGAATGAGCAGTTCTTC	TRBD1	TRBV5-1	TRBJ2-1	once
CASLLRWTHSNQPQHF	TGTGCCAGCTTACTCCGATGGACACATAGCAATCAGCCCCAGCATTTT	NA	TRBV27	TRBJ1-5	NA
CASSTASGLGVGELFF	TGTGCCAGTAGTACGGCCTCGGGACTAGGGGTCGGGGAGCTGTTTTTT	TRBD2	TRBV19	TRBJ2-2	NA
CASSRGQGRASSYNEQFF	TGTGCCAGCAGCCGGGGACAGGGTAGAGCGAGCTCCTACAATGAGCAGTTCTTC	TRBD1	TRBV7-6	TRBJ2-1	NA
CASSPRLAGGYEQYF	TGTGCCAGCTCCCCTAGACTAGCGGGGGGCTACGAGCAGTACTTC	TRBD2	TRBV18	TRBJ2-7	NA
CASSPRQGNTEAFF	TGCGCCAGCAGCCCAAGACAGGGTAACACTGAAGCTTTCTTT	TRBD1	TRBV5-1	TRBJ1-1	NA
CAWTGETYEQYF	TGTGCCTGGACCGGAGAGACCTACGAGCAGTACTTC	NA	TRBV30	TRBJ2-7	NA
CASSPGLAGLETQYF	TGTGCCAGCAGCCCAGGACTAGCGGGCCTAGAGACCCAGTACTTC	TRBD2	TRBV4-2	TRBJ2-5	NA
CASGLAGGLSVHEQYF	TGTGCCAGTGGACTAGCGGGAGGTCTATCTGTCCACGAGCAGTACTTC	TRBD2	TRBV19	TRBJ2-7	NA
CASSRRTGHIKNIQYF	TGTGCCAGCAGCAGGCGGACAGGGCACATTAAAAACATTCAGTACTTC	TRBD1	TRBV4-2	TRBJ2-4	few
CASRQGAINNQPQHF	TGTGCCAGCAGGCAGGGGGCCATTAATAATCAGCCCCAGCATTTT	TRBD1	TRBV27	TRBJ1-5	NA
CSVHPNGVNEQYF	TGCAGCGTCCATCCTAACGGGGTAAACGAGCAGTACTTC	NA	TRBV29-1	TRBJ2-7	NA
CASSQPVDSASYGYTF	TGCGCCAGCAGCCAGCCCGTGGACAGCGCGTCCTATGGCTACACCTTC	NA	TRBV4-1	TRBJ1-2	NA
CASSAERRSSYNSPLHF	TGTGCCAGCAGCGCCGAGCGACGGAGCTCCTATAATTCACCCCTCCACTTT	NA	TRBV9	TRBJ1-6	many
CASSQNRDGYTF	TGTGCCAGCAGTCAGAACAGGGATGGCTACACCTTC	NA	TRBV2	TRBJ1-2	NA
CASSLIDEQYF	TGTGCCAGCAGCCTTATTGACGAGCAGTACTTC	NA	TRBV3-1/TRBV3-2	TRBJ2-7	NA
CSVAGQGASTDTQYF	TGCAGCGTTGCCGGACAGGGGGCTAGCACAGATACGCAGTATTTT	TRBD1	TRBV29-1	TRBJ2-3	NA
CASTLHAKNTEAFF	TGTGCCAGCACCCTCCACGCGAAGAACACTGAAGCTTTCTTT	NA	TRBV7-8	TRBJ1-1	few
CASSQWQGGYGYTF	TGTGCCAGCAGCCAATGGCAGGGGGGCTATGGCTACACCTTC	TRBD1	TRBV3-1/TRBV3-2	TRBJ1-2	NA
CASSQYLSLGYTF	TGTGCCAGCAGCCAATACCTTAGCTTAGGCTACACCTTC	NA	TRBV13	TRBJ1-2	NA
CASSRQLGYTF	TGTGCCAGCAGCCGACAGCTTGGCTACACCTTC	NA	TRBV3-1/TRBV3-2	TRBJ1-2	NA
CASTPGLNGNTIYF	TGTGCCAGCACCCCAGGCCTCAACGGAAACACCATATATTTT	NA	TRBV9	TRBJ1-3	NA
CSVIRGLAAQETQYF	TGCAGCGTCATTAGGGGACTAGCGGCCCAAGAGACCCAGTACTTC	TRBD2	TRBV29-1	TRBJ2-5	NA
CSVLEDSHQPQHF	TGCAGCGTTTTGGAGGACAGCCATCAGCCCCAGCATTTT	NA	TRBV29-1	TRBJ1-5	NA
CASSFAGLVSYEQYF	TGTGCCAGCAGTTTTGCGGGACTAGTCTCCTACGAGCAGTACTTC	TRBD2	TRBV28	TRBJ2-7	NA
CASSLDNRGQETQYF	TGTGCCAGCAGCTTAGACAACAGGGGGCAGGAGACCCAGTACTTC	TRBD1	TRBV11-2	TRBJ2-5	once
CASSSTGYGETQYF	TGCGCCAGCAGCTCCACCGGTTATGGAGAGACCCAGTACTTC	NA	TRBV5-1	TRBJ2-5	NA
CASSRPPGETQYF	TGTGCCAGCAGTCGACCACCCGGGGAGACCCAGTACTTC	NA	TRBV6-5	TRBJ2-5	NA
CASSLVQGGNTF	TGCGCCAGCAGCTTGGTTCAGGGAGGTAACACCTTC	NA	TRBV5-1	TRBJ1-2	NA